These 21 T cell receptor beta chains came from one sample sequenced in a study of CD8 T cells in ankylosing spondylitis. TCRdb re-derived calls from the 5' RACE reads in MiXCR, one entry per CDR3 protein. Here the sample spans 250,000 to 400,000 distinct CDR3 sequences, more than 9% being singletons. What was sequenced was blood, either unsorted or a sorted T cell fraction (not recorded which). The receptors were gathered from a female donor with ankylosing spondylitis or in good health (not recorded which).

In its sample, this clonotype was seen many times. V is TRBV18 and J is TRBJ1-5, with D perhaps TRBD1 (6 bases). Germline V lookup: CDR1 KGHSH, CDR2 LQKENI. V lost 2 bases and J lost 6, with 14 bases in between. The CDR3 has 15 residues. The CDR3 sequence is CASSPSQGNGQPQHF. The CDR3, as DNA: TGTGCCAGCTCACCATCCCAGGGGAACGGTCAGCCCCAGCATTTT.

This clonotype was counted at least ten times. This chain joins TRBV20-1 and TRBJ2-3; possibly TRBD2 for D (7 bases). The CDR3 consists of 15 residues. Germline V CDR1 and CDR2: DFQATT, SNEGSKA (reference sequence). V lost 6 bases, J lost 2 bases, and 18 bases lay in between. The CDR3 coding sequence is TGCAGTGCACCCAAGGCGGGGGCCTTCACAGATACGCAGTATTTT. Its translation is CSAPKAGAFTDTQYF.

Ten or more counts support this clonotype. V and J are TRBV9 and TRBJ1-5; no firm D call. The CDR3 is 15 amino acids. The germline V and J ends were trimmed by 4 bases and 0 bases, with 11 bases remaining between them. The germline gives CDR1 SGDLS, CDR2 YYNGEE. The CDR3 DNA reads as TGTGCCAGCAGCCTAGACAACTATAGCAATCAGCCCCAGCATTTT. It translates to CASSLDNYSNQPQHF. Supplemented by reference TRBV9 and TRBJ1-5, the full variable domain reads DSGVTQTPKHLITATGQRVTLRCSPRSGDLSVYWYQQSLDQGLQFLIQYYNGEERAKGNILERFSAQQFPDLHSELNLSSLELGDSALYFCASSLDNYSNQPQHFGDGTRLSIL.

The DNA for the CDR3 is TGTGCCTTCCGGGACAGGGCCACGAGGGGATATGGCTACACCTTC. Protein sequence: CAFRDRATRGYGYTF. The genes are TRBV30 and TRBJ1-2, with 9 bases aligning to TRBD1. This CDR3 is 15 amino acids long. V was clipped by 7 bases and J by 5 bases; unmatched bases: 14. CDR1 is GTSNPN, CDR2 SVGIG, per germline (reference sequence).

This clonotype was recorded many times. The chain combines TRBV5-4 with TRBJ1-3; 9 nucleotides agree with TRBD1. V lost 1 base, J lost 3 bases, and 5 bases stayed unmatched. From germline, CDR1 is SGHNT and CDR2 YYREEE (reference sequence). The length of the CDR3 is 16 residues. The CDR3 protein is CASSLNRGQSGNTIYF. CDR3 coding DNA: TGTGCCAGCAGCTTGAACAGGGGGCAGAGTGGAAACACCATATATTTT. Variable domain in full (rest from reference TRBV5-4 and TRBJ1-3): ETGVTQSPTHLIKTRGQQVTLRCSSQSGHNTVSWYQQALGQGPQFIFQYYREEENGRGNFPPRFSGLQFPNYSSELNVNALELDDSALYLCASSLNRGQSGNTIYFGEGSWLTVV.

This clonotype showed up just a few times. The chain is built from TRBV5-5 and TRBJ2-7; no clear D. CDR1 is SGHKS, CDR2 YYEKEE, per germline (reference sequence). V lost 6 bases, J lost 2 bases, and 12 bases lay in between. The CDR3 spans 13 residues. This chain's CDR3 is CASITGQTYEQYF. DNA of the CDR3: TGTGCCAGCATCACCGGGCAAACCTACGAGCAGTACTTC.

This clonotype was counted at least ten times. This chain links TRBV12-3 or TRBV12-4 with TRBJ1-6, with a tentative D call TRBD1 (6 bases). Trimming left V 3 bases short and J 14 bases short, with 20 bases between. The CDR3 is made up of 15 amino acids. CDR3 in DNA: TGTGCCAGCAGTTTGGTTGTACAGGGACCTTCGGCCCTCCACTTT. Translated: CASSLVVQGPSALHF.

The chain uses TRBV5-5 and TRBJ2-5; D might be TRBD1 (7 bases). V was trimmed by 4 bases and J by 3 bases, leaving 13 bases between them. The CDR3 is made up of 14 amino acids. The germline V gene has CDR1 SGHKS and CDR2 YYEKEE (reference sequence). The DNA for the CDR3 is TGTGCCAGCAGCACTGCAGGGGGGAAAGAGACCCAGTACTTC. Translation gives CASSTAGGKETQYF.

This clonotype appeared many times. The chain links TRBV20-1 to TRBJ2-4; 7 positions agree with TRBD1. The CDR3 extends over 13 amino acids. CDR1 DFQATT and CDR2 SNEGSKA come from the germline V gene (reference sequence). Unmatched junction bases numbered 5, after V lost 4 bases and J lost 5 bases. CDR3 bases: TGCAGTGCTAACCGGGACAGCCAAAACATTCAGTACTTC. Its protein product is CSANRDSQNIQYF.

As concerns this clonotype: Germline is not matched at one junction end, which may reflect a read error. This chain uses TRBV28 with TRBJ2-2; the match to TRBD2 covers 8 bases. This CDR3 region has 15 residues. The germline CDR1 and CDR2 sequences are MDHEN and SYDVKM. The CDR3 reads CAINNGGANTGEPFF. The CDR3 DNA reads as TGTGCCATCAACAACGGGGGGGCGAACACCGGGGAGCCGTTTTTT.

This clonotype was counted between two and nine times. The chain uses TRBV19 and TRBJ1-2; D might be TRBD1 (6 bases). Germline CDR1 and CDR2: LNHDA and SQIVND (reference sequence). CDR3 size: 16 residues. Deletions cut 4 bases from V and 8 bases from J, with 23 bases between. CDR3 region: CASSTLIPPGAGGYTF. The CDR3 coding sequence is TGTGCCAGTAGTACCCTTATACCCCCGGGGGCAGGGGGCTACACCTTC.

This clonotype was seen at least ten times. The CDR3 DNA follows: TGCAGTGCCGAGACGACATCCGGGGAGCTGTTTTTT. Its translation: CSAETTSGELFF. This chain links TRBV20-1 with TRBJ2-2, with D unresolved. The CDR3 sequence is 12 residues long. V was pared by 6 bases and J by 6 bases, with 11 bases between. The germline V gene encodes CDR1 DFQATT and CDR2 SNEGSKA (reference sequence).

The V and J genes are TRBV4-2 and TRBJ2-3; 8 bases are a match to TRBD2. The CDR3 runs to 15 residues. The V gene's germline CDR1 is LGHNA and CDR2 YNFKEQ. V was clipped by 1 base and J by 2 bases; unmatched bases: 2. In DNA, the CDR3 is TGTGCCAGCAGCCAAGGCGGGGGGAACACAGATACGCAGTATTTT. It codes for CASSQGGGNTDTQYF.

The chain recombines TRBV7-9 with TRBJ2-2; D might be TRBD2 (5 bases). Germline CDR1 is SEHNR and CDR2 is FQNEAQ (reference sequence). The ends were cut back, 7 bases at V and 1 base at J, with 19 bases in the middle. The CDR3 totals 17 residues. CDR3 region: CASTLTPRTLNTGELFF. The CDR3 DNA reads TGTGCCAGCACCCTAACCCCGCGGACTCTGAACACCGGGGAGCTGTTTTTT.

Regarding this clonotype: The germline gene is not matched at one end of the junction; a read error may be the cause. This chain connects TRBV27 to TRBJ2-1; D is unclear. CDR1 MNHEY and CDR2 SMNVEV come from the germline V gene (reference sequence). This CDR3 is 12 amino acids long. The CDR3, as DNA: TGTGCCAGTCGAGACGGCTTCAATGAACAGTTCTTC. Translating it yields CASRDGFNEQFF.

The table lists this clonotype with a few counts. The chain links TRBV27 to TRBJ2-1, with a weak D call TRBD2 (7 bases). This CDR3 comprises 15 residues. V shed 6 bases and J shed 6 bases, with 18 bases lying between them. The V gene's germline CDR1 is MNHEY and CDR2 SMNVEV (reference sequence). CDR3 sequence (DNA): TGTGCCAGCAGGGGTGATAGGGGGGGCAGCAATGAGCAGTTCTTC. Amino acid sequence: CASRGDRGGSNEQFF.

At least ten counts were recorded for this clonotype. For the CDR3, the DNA is TGTGCCAGCAGTTTGGGCAGCCACTATGGCTACACCTTC. This gives the protein CASSLGSHYGYTF. The chain has TRBV28 and TRBJ1-2, with D unclear. CDR1 and CDR2 from the germline V gene are MDHEN and SYDVKM. Trimming took 3 bases from V and 3 from J, leaving 8 bases between them. The CDR3 covers 13 residues.

The rearrangement joins TRBV20-1 to TRBJ1-6, with D perhaps matching TRBD1 (5 bases). This CDR3 region has 15 residues. V lost 3 bases to trimming and J lost 10 bases, with 19 bases between them. Germline V gives CDR1 DFQATT, CDR2 SNEGSKA (reference sequence). The CDR3 region has the DNA TGCAGTGCTAGGGAGACGAATTCAGGGCGATCACCCCTCCACTTT. This gives the protein CSARETNSGRSPLHF.

This clonotype was seen ten or more times. DNA for the CDR3: TGCAGTGCTAGCGGGACAGGGGTTGGTTACAATGAGCAGTTCTTC. Translation: CSASGTGVGYNEQFF. The rearrangement uses TRBV20-1 and TRBJ2-1, with 10 bases that match TRBD1. Per the germline V gene, CDR1 is DFQATT and CDR2 is SNEGSKA (reference sequence). The CDR3 spans 15 residues. V was pared by 3 bases and J by 4 bases, with 6 bases of the junction left unmatched.

The chain is built from TRBV30 and TRBJ2-7; D call uncertain. Germline V gene lookup returns CDR1 GTSNPN and CDR2 SVGIG (reference sequence). Trimming pared 0 bases from V and 5 bases from J, leaving 14 bases between. The CDR3 contains 14 residues. The CDR3 region has the DNA TGTGCCTGGAGTGTACGTAGGCATCGGGACGAGCAGTACTTC. This encodes CAWSVRRHRDEQYF.

Ten or more counts support this clonotype. This chain joins TRBV7-2 and TRBJ2-2, with D perhaps matching TRBD1 or TRBD2 (5 bases each). CDR1 and CDR2 from the germline V gene are SGHTA and FQGNSA. This CDR3 comprises 14 residues. V was trimmed by 1 base and J by 5 bases, leaving 8 bases between them. Here the CDR3 DNA reads TGTGCCAGCAGCTTAGGGGACCATACCGGGGAGCTGTTTTTT. It codes for CASSLGDHTGELFF.